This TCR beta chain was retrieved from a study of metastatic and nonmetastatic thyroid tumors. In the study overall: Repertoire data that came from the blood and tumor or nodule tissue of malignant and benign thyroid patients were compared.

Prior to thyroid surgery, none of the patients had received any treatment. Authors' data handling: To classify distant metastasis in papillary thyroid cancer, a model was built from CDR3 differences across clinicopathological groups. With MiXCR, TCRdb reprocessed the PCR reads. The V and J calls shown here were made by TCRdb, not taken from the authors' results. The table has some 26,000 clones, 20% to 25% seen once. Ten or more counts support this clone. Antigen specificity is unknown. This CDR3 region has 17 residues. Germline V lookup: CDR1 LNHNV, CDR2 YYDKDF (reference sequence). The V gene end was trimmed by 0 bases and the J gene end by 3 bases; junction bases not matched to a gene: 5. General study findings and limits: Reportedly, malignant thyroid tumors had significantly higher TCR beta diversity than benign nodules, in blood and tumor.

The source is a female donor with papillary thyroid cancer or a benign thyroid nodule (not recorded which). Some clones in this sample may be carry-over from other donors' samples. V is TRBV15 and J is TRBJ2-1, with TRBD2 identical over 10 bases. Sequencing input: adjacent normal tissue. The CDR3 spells CATSRELSGRVYNEQFF. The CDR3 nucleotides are TGTGCCACCAGCAGAGAGTTAAGCGGGAGGGTCTACAATGAGCAGTTCTTC.